Listed below are T cell receptor beta chains from one sample, sequenced in a study of beta chain features in type 1 diabetes. Assay used: immunoSEQ multiplex PCR; TCRdb lists only in-frame clones, some missing. The table shows 130,000 to 150,000 clones, with roughly 10% occurring only once. The sample comprised naive CD4+ T cells from blood. Source of these receptors: a man younger than 35 in good health. Both conserved end residues are trimmed from each CDR3.

cdr3_length j_call v_call cdr3_aa
13 TRBJ1-3 TRBV25-1 ASSDAQSSGNTIY
12 TRBJ1-2 TRBV4-1 ASSQDARGDGYT
12 TRBJ2-1 TRBV28 ASQTGTSASRGF
10 TRBJ1-5 TRBV10-1 ASSESSQPQH
12 TRBJ1-1 TRBV10-3 ATRDRGLITEAF
12 TRBJ1-6 TRBV28 ASSLYRGNSPLH
12 TRBJ1-2 TRBV5-8 ASSPSGANYGYT
13 TRBJ2-3 TRBV4-3 ASSLGGTSTDTQY
12 TRBJ1-2 TRBV5-6 ASSFGQGASGYT
14 TRBJ2-3 TRBV10-2 ASSESLAGAGDTQY
12 TRBJ1-2 TRBV7-2 ASSLTGVDYGYT
14 TRBJ2-2 TRBV30 AWTLAAGGPGGELF
11 TRBJ2-7 TRBV28 ASSLSGQYEQY
13 TRBJ1-1 TRBV7-2 ASSSPAGAWAEAF
11 TRBJ1-1 TRBV6-1 ASSDLRRTEAF
17 TRBJ2-1 TRBV9 ASSAHSTSGGLSYNEQF
13 TRBJ1-1 TRBV27 ASSGYGEENTEAF
15 TRBJ2-1 TRBV5-1 ASSFPLAGGTGNEQF
15 TRBJ1-6 TRBV28 ASLSWGVQDRNSPLH
13 TRBJ2-1 TRBV7-3 ASSLVLANYNEQF
13 TRBJ2-7 TRBV6-1 ASRPGTSEKYEQY
14 TRBJ1-2 TRBV19 ASTPTGTETIYGYT
12 NA TRBV19 ASSSQTGSLEQY
12 TRBJ2-3 TRBV30 AWSGGPHTDTQY
13 TRBJ2-2 TRBV5-1 ASSRDIGDTGELF
11 TRBJ2-7 TRBV30 AWRGQAIYEQY
17 TRBJ2-1 TRBV18 ASSPKLVAGGPEVGEQF